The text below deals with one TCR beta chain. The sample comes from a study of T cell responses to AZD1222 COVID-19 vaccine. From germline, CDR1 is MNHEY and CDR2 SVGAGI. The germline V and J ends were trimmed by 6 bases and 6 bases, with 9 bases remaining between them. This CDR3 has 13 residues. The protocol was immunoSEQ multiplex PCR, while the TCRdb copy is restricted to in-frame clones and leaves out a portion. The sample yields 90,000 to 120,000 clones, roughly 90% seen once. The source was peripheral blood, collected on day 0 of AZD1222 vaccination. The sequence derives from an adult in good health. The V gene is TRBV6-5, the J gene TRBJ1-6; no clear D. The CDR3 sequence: CASRTRGNSPLHF. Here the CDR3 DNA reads TGTGCCAGCAGGACCCGGGGTAATTCACCCCTCCACTTT.